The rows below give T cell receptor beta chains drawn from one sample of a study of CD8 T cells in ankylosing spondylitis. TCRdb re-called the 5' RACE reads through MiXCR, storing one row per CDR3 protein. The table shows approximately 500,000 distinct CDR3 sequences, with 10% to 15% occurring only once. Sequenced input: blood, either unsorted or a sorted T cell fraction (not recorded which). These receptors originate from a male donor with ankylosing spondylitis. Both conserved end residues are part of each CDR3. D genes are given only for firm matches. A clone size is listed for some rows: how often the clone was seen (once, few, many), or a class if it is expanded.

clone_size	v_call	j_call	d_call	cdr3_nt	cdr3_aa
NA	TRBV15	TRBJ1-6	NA	TGTGCCACCAGCAGAGCTAGCAGGGAAGGTCGGTCACCCCTCCACTTT	CATSRASREGRSPLHF
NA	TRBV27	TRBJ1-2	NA	TGTGCCAGCAGTTTACAGCCCCGCTATGGCTACACCTTC	CASSLQPRYGYTF
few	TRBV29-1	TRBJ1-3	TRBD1	TGCAGCGTTTACTCCGGGACAGGGTCAGGAAACACCATATATTTT	CSVYSGTGSGNTIYF
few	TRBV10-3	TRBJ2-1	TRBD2	TGTGCCATCAGTACTAGCGGGATAAGTATGGTCCAGTTCTTC	CAISTSGISMVQFF
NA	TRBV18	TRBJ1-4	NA	TGTGCCAGCTCACCACCGGAACTGAGAACTAATGAAAAACTGTTTTTT	CASSPPELRTNEKLFF
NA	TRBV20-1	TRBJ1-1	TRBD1	TGCAGTGCTGAAGGGACAGAGAACACTGAAGCTTTCTTT	CSAEGTENTEAFF
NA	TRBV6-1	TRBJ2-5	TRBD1	TGTGCCAGCAGATCGGGACAGAGGGGTGCGGGGACCCAGTACTTC	CASRSGQRGAGTQYF
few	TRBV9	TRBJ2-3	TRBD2	TGTGCCAGCAGCTACCTTTGGGCTAGCGGGAGCCCAGATACGCAGTATTTT	CASSYLWASGSPDTQYF
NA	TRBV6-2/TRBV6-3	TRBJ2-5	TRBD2	TGTGCCAGCATGCGGGGGGTGTTCGAGACCCAGTACTTC	CASMRGVFETQYF
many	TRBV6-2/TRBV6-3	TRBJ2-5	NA	TGTGCCAGCCATCGGACGGTACACCAAGAGACCCAGTACTTC	CASHRTVHQETQYF
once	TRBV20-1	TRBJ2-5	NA	TGCAGTGCTAGTCTGGGCTACCAAGAGACCCAGTACTTC	CSASLGYQETQYF
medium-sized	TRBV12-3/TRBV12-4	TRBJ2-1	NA	TGTGCCAGCAGTTTAAAGCCTAGCAAAAAGAGGGTAAATGAGCAGTTCTTC	CASSLKPSKKRVNEQFF
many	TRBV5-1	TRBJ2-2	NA	TGCGCCAGCAGCTTGGCCGTACGTACCGGGGAGCTGTTTTTT	CASSLAVRTGELFF
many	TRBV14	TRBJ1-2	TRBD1	TGTGCCAGCAGCCTAAACTCCGGGACAGGGGGCGCCGGGTACACCTTC	CASSLNSGTGGAGYTF
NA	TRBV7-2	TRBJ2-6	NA	TGTGCCAGCAGCTTAGAGCAGGCTGGGGCCAACGTCCTGACTTTC	CASSLEQAGANVLTF
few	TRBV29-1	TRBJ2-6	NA	TGCAGCGTTGGGGAGGGGGGCTCTGGGGCCAACGTCCTGACTTTC	CSVGEGGSGANVLTF
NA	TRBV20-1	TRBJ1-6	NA	TGCAGTGCTAGAGATGGAAGGCCCTTCCCGGCACCCCTCCACTTT	CSARDGRPFPAPLHF
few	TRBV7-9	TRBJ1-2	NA	TGTGCCAGCAGCTTACAGGGGCTGAAGACTGGCTACACCTTC	CASSLQGLKTGYTF
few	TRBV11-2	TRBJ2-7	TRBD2	TGTGCCAGCAGTCCTCTAGCGGGAGCGGCGCAGTACTTC	CASSPLAGAAQYF
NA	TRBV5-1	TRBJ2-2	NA	TGCGCCAGCAGCTTTCTAGGGGAGAACACCGGGGAGCTGTTTTTT	CASSFLGENTGELFF
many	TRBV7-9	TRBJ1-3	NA	TGTGCCAGCAGCGTATGGACAGTCTCTGGAAACACCATATATTTT	CASSVWTVSGNTIYF
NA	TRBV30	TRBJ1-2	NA	TGTGCCTGGAGTTTAAAGGGTGGGCCCGTCCATGGCTACACCTTC	CAWSLKGGPVHGYTF
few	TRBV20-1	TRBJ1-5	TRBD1	TGCAGTGCTAGAGTTTCCCCGGGACAGGGGGCGAGTAATCAGCCCCAGCATTTT	CSARVSPGQGASNQPQHF
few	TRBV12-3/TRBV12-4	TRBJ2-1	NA	TGTGCCAGCAGCCTACCGACGGGGGAGCAGTTCTTC	CASSLPTGEQFF
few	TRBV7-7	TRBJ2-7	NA	TGTGCCAGCAGCCCGACCCCTGGGGAGATCTACGAGCAGTACTTC	CASSPTPGEIYEQYF
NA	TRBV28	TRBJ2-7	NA	TGTGCCAGCAGCGACAGTTCTGAGAACGAGCAGTACTTC	CASSDSSENEQYF
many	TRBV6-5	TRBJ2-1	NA	TGTGCCAGCAGTTACTCTCTTCTCGAAGGCGGTGAGCAGTTCTTC	CASSYSLLEGGEQFF
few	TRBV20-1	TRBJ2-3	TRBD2	TGCAGTGCTACTCCTAGCGGGGCCACAGATACGCAGTATTTT	CSATPSGATDTQYF
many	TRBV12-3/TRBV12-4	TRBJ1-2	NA	TGTGCCAGCAGGCCATCCCTCGGAGGCTACACCTTC	CASRPSLGGYTF
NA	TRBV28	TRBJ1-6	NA	TGTGCCAGCAGTTTACGGGACGATAATTCACCCCTCCACTTT	CASSLRDDNSPLHF
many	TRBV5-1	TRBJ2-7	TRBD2	TGCGCCAGCAGCTTGGGAGCGGGAGATGACGAGCAGTACTTC	CASSLGAGDDEQYF
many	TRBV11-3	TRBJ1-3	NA	TGTGCCAGCAGCTCTCTGGACAGTACCGGAAACACCATATATTTT	CASSSLDSTGNTIYF
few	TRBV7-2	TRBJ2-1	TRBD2	TGTGCCAGCAGCACAACTAGCGGGAGTGGTAGTGAGCAGTTCTTC	CASSTTSGSGSEQFF
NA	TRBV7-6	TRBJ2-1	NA	TGTGCCAGCAGCTTAGCGCGCTCCTCTGCGAACAATGAGCAGTTCTTC	CASSLARSSANNEQFF
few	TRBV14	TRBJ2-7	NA	TGTGCCAGCAGCCCCTTAGCGTCTTCCTACGAGCAGTACTTC	CASSPLASSYEQYF
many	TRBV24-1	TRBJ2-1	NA	TGTGCCACCAGTGATGGGGCCCTAGCCAATGAGCAGTTCTTC	CATSDGALANEQFF
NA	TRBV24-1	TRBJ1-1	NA	TGTGCCACCAGTGACGGCGGGAACACTGAAGCTTTCTTT	CATSDGGNTEAFF
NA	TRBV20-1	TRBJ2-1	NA	TGCAGTGCTTGGCATGGAGATAGACTATACAATGAGCAGTTCTTC	CSAWHGDRLYNEQFF
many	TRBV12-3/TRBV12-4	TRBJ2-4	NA	TGTGCCAGCAGTTTAGGACAAGGGAACATTCAGTACTTC	CASSLGQGNIQYF
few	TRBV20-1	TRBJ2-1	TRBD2	TGCAGTGCTTGGACTAGCGGCAACAATGAGCAGTTCTTC	CSAWTSGNNEQFF
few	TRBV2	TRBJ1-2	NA	TGTGCCAGCACTTTTCGGGAAATAACTAACTATGGCTACACCTTC	CASTFREITNYGYTF
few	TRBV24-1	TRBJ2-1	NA	TGTGCCACCAGTGATTTTAACGCCAACGGTTACAATGAGCAGTTCTTC	CATSDFNANGYNEQFF
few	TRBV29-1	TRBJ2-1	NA	TGCAGCGCCCTGAAGCGGGCGTGGGACAATGAGCAGTTCTTC	CSALKRAWDNEQFF
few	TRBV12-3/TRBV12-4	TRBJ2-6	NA	TGTGCCAGCAGTCCCAATAGGGGGGGGGCCAACGTCCTGACTTTC	CASSPNRGGANVLTF
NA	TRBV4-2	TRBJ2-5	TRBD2	TGTGCCAGCAGCCCGGGACTAGCGGGAGGAGGCCCGGAGACCCAGTACTTC	CASSPGLAGGGPETQYF
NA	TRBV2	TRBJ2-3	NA	TGTGCCAGTAAGGGCCTAGCGCTGAGCACAGATACGCAGTATTTT	CASKGLALSTDTQYF
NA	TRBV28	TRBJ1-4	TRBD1	TGTGCCAGCAGTTTAGGATTAGGGACAGGGAATGAAAAACTGTTTTTT	CASSLGLGTGNEKLFF
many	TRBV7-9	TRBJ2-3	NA	TGTGCCAGCAGCGCTAGAACTCCCCGTCACACAGATACGCAGTATTTT	CASSARTPRHTDTQYF
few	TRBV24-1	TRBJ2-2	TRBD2	TGTGCCACCAGTGACCGGACTAGCGCCAACACCGGGGAGCTGTTTTTT	CATSDRTSANTGELFF
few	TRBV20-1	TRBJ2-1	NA	TGCAGTGCTAGAGCCCTCTCTGACTACTACAATGAGCAGTTCTTC	CSARALSDYYNEQFF
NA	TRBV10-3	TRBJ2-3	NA	TGTGCCACGGGAAGGGCTGGGGATACGCAGTATTTT	CATGRAGDTQYF
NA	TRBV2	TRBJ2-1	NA	TGTGCCAGCATTAGGGACAACGGGCACAATGAGCAGTTCTTC	CASIRDNGHNEQFF
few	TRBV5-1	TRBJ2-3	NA	TGCGCCAGCAGCTTGGGGGTCACTGGTGGCACAGATACGCAGTATTTT	CASSLGVTGGTDTQYF